The rows below give T cell receptor beta chains drawn from one sample of a study of blood T cell repertoires in COVID-19. Only in-frame clones appear in the TCRdb table, and some are missing; sequencing was by immunoSEQ multiplex PCR. The sample has roughly 250,000 clones; around 86% are singletons. The sequenced sample was peripheral blood. The receptors were sampled from an older woman with active or convalescent COVID-19. CDR3s include the opening cysteine and the closing phenylalanine or tryptophan. Fields, in order: V gene, clone size, J gene, CDR3 length, D gene, CDR3 DNA, CDR3 protein. A D gene is named only where the DNA matches it firmly. Clone size, where shown, is once, few, many, or a class for clones that have expanded.

>TRBV6-2/TRBV6-3|NA|TRBJ1-3|16|NA
TGTGCCAGCAGCCCGAATGACAGACTCTCTGGAAACACCATATATTTT
CASSPNDRLSGNTIYF
>TRBV19|many|TRBJ1-2|14|NA
TGTGCCAGTAGTATTGGCCTTTCTAACTATGGCTACACCTTC
CASSIGLSNYGYTF
>TRBV30|NA|TRBJ1-5|14|TRBD1
TGTGCCTGGAGTGTACTCCAGGGGGAACAGCCCCAGCATTTT
CAWSVLQGEQPQHF
>TRBV5-1|NA|TRBJ2-7|14|NA
TGCGCCAGCAGCTGGGGGTCAGCGGGTTACGAGCAGTACTTC
CASSWGSAGYEQYF
>TRBV2|NA|TRBJ1-1|14|NA
TGTGCCAGCAGTGAGGTACAGGGTGGCACTGAAGCTTTCTTT
CASSEVQGGTEAFF
>TRBV11-1|NA|TRBJ2-1|18|TRBD2
TGTGCCAGCAGCTTAGCCCCTGGGGCAGCGGGGACTTACAATGAGCAGTTCTTC
CASSLAPGAAGTYNEQFF
>TRBV3-1/TRBV3-2|NA|TRBJ2-3|15|TRBD1
TGTGCCAGCAGCGGGGACAGGGGGTCCACAGATACGCAGTATTTT
CASSGDRGSTDTQYF
>TRBV6-2/TRBV6-3|few|TRBJ2-3|20|TRBD2
TGTGCCAGCAGTTCCCGTCGACGAATCATTAGCGGGGGGATCACAGATACGCAGTATTTT
CASSSRRRIISGGITDTQYF
>TRBV6-6|NA|TRBJ1-2|15|TRBD1
TGTGCCAGCAGTTACGGGACAGCAGTAAACTATGGCTACACCTTC
CASSYGTAVNYGYTF
>TRBV4-3|NA|TRBJ1-4|16|TRBD1
TGCGCCAGCAGCCAGTTAAGGACAGGTATTAATGAAAAACTGTTTTTT
CASSQLRTGINEKLFF
>TRBV4-1|once|TRBJ1-2|19|TRBD1
TGCGCCAGCAGCCCGACCCGGGACAGGGATCAGGGTTCTTCGGATGGCTACACCTTC
CASSPTRDRDQGSSDGYTF
>TRBV30|NA|TRBJ2-1|13|TRBD1
TGTGCCTGGACCAACAGGGGGCACAATGAGCAGTTCTTC
CAWTNRGHNEQFF
>TRBV7-9|NA|TRBJ2-7|15|TRBD1
TGTGCCATCACCTGTGAGAGACAGGGGGCCTACGAGCAGTACTTC
CAITCERQGAYEQYF
>TRBV7-2|NA|TRBJ2-5|14|NA
TGTGCCAGCAGCCCAGGGGAACCTCAAGAGACCCAGTACTTC
CASSPGEPQETQYF
>TRBV6-5|NA|TRBJ1-4|14|NA
TGTGCCAGGGGGATAAGGGGGACGACGGAAAAACTGTTTTTT
CARGIRGTTEKLFF
>TRBV6-5|NA|TRBJ1-6|15|NA
TGTGCCAGCAGAGATCCGAGCTCCTATAATTCACCCCTCCACTTT
CASRDPSSYNSPLHF
>TRBV12-3/TRBV12-4|NA|TRBJ1-6|13|NA
TGTGCCAGCAGTTTGGACGGGGATTCACCCCTCCACTTT
CASSLDGDSPLHF
>TRBV6-6|NA|TRBJ1-4|16|TRBD1
TGTGCCAGCAGTTACTCGAAAGGACAGGCTAATGAAAAACTGTTTTTT
CASSYSKGQANEKLFF
>TRBV2|NA|TRBJ2-1|13|NA
TGTGCCAGCAGTGGCCAGGATTTGGGTGAGCAGTTCTTC
CASSGQDLGEQFF
>TRBV30|NA|TRBJ2-7|15|TRBD1
TGTGCCTGGACCCCAGCCGGGACAGGGAACTACGAGCAGTACTTC
CAWTPAGTGNYEQYF
>TRBV6-5|NA|TRBJ1-3|14|NA
TGTGCCAGCAGTTACGGGACACAGGCAAACACCATATATTTT
CASSYGTQANTIYF
>TRBV5-4|NA|TRBJ2-1|16|NA
TGTGCCAGCAGCTTTAAGGGGCCCCTAACAAACAATGAGCAGTTCTTC
CASSFKGPLTNNEQFF
>TRBV12-3/TRBV12-4|NA|TRBJ2-3|11|NA
TGTGCCAGCGCTGTGCGGGGTACGCAGTATTTT
CASAVRGTQYF
>TRBV5-1|NA|TRBJ1-5|14|TRBD1
TGCGCCAGCAGCTGGGGACAGGGGGGTCAGCCCCAGCATTTT
CASSWGQGGQPQHF
>TRBV7-9|NA|TRBJ1-2|14|TRBD1
TGTGCCAGCAGCCCTACAGGGGAAAGCTATGGCTACACCTTC
CASSPTGESYGYTF
>TRBV7-8|NA|TRBJ1-2|12|NA
TGTGCCAGCAGCTTAGGGGGGACTGGTTACACCTTC
CASSLGGTGYTF
>TRBV10-3|NA|TRBJ2-5|17|NA
TGTGCCATCAGTGAGTTAAAACAGGCAGGGTTCCAAGAGACCCAGTACTTC
CAISELKQAGFQETQYF
>TRBV30|NA|TRBJ1-5|14|TRBD1
TGTGCCTGGAGTGTTGGACAGGGGGACCAGCCCCAGCATTTT
CAWSVGQGDQPQHF
>TRBV5-1|NA|TRBJ1-2|16|TRBD1
TGCGCCAGCACCAAGGACAGGGCCGAACTATTCTATGGCTACACCTTC
CASTKDRAELFYGYTF
>TRBV9|NA|TRBJ2-7|14|NA
TGTGCCAGCAGCGTAGGTCAGGGGTCAGGGGAGCAGTACTTC
CASSVGQGSGEQYF
>TRBV7-6|NA|TRBJ1-3|16|NA
TGTGCCAGCAGCCCCCGGGTCCATAGCTCTGGAAACACCATATATTTT
CASSPRVHSSGNTIYF
>TRBV29-1|few|TRBJ2-3|13|NA
TGCAGCGTTTTTGCGGTTAGCACAGATACGCAGTATTTT
CSVFAVSTDTQYF
>TRBV19|NA|TRBJ1-1|13|TRBD1
TGTGCCAGTACTCGGACAGGGGGCACTGAAGCTTTCTTT
CASTRTGGTEAFF
>TRBV5-3|NA|TRBJ2-2|14|TRBD1
TGTGCCAGAAGCTCTACAGGGGGTTGCGGGGAGCTGTTTTTT
CARSSTGGCGELFF
>TRBV18|NA|TRBJ1-2|14|NA
TGTGCCAGCTCACCCGGCCCGGGTATCTATGGCTACACCTTC
CASSPGPGIYGYTF
>TRBV7-9|NA|TRBJ1-1|15|NA
TGTGCCAGCAGCTCCACAGACCCAGCCATTACTGAAGCTTTCTTT
CASSSTDPAITEAFF
>TRBV5-1|once|TRBJ2-5|13|TRBD1
TGCGCCAGCAGGACAGGGGGCGCAGAGACCCAGTACTTC
CASRTGGAETQYF
>TRBV27|NA|TRBJ1-6|15|NA
TGTGCCAGCATTTTCGGGGTAAAACCCAATTCACCCCTCCACTTT
CASIFGVKPNSPLHF
>TRBV4-3|NA|TRBJ2-5|14|NA
TGCGCCAGCAGCCAGGCCGCAGGGGAAGAGACCCAGTACTTC
CASSQAAGEETQYF
>TRBV14|NA|TRBJ1-6|15|NA
TGTGCCAGCAGCCGCTTCCAGGGAGGGAATTCACCCCTCCACTTT
CASSRFQGGNSPLHF
>TRBV5-4|few|TRBJ2-1|17|TRBD1
TGTGCCAGCAGCTGGACGGGACAGGGGGGCTCCTACAATGAGCAGTTCTTC
CASSWTGQGGSYNEQFF
>TRBV15|NA|TRBJ1-1|14|TRBD1
TGTGCCACCAGCAGAGAGGTAGGGGGCGCTTGGGCTTTCTTT
CATSREVGGAWAFF
>TRBV19|NA|TRBJ1-1|13|NA
TGTGCCAGTAGTCCATCAATGAACACTGAAGCTTTCTTT
CASSPSMNTEAFF
>TRBV6-5|NA|TRBJ1-2|13|NA
TGTGCCAGCAGACCCGGACAGAACTATGGCTACACCTTC
CASRPGQNYGYTF
>TRBV12-5|NA|TRBJ1-2|13|NA
TGTGCTAGTGGTTTGGTTCGGAGCTATGGCTACACCTTC
CASGLVRSYGYTF
>TRBV9|NA|TRBJ1-2|14|TRBD1
TGTGCCAGCAGCTCGCCGACAGGGGACTATGGCTACACCTTC
CASSSPTGDYGYTF